This T cell receptor (beta chain) was sequenced in a study of T-cell memory formation after mild COVID-19. Notes on the study in general: Of the contracting clones, CD4+ ones lay mainly in CM and EM, and CD8+ ones in EMRA. Nothing showed for sure that second-wave clones peaking on day 37 were SARS-CoV-2 specific.

The CDR3 extends over 16 amino acids. Per germline, CDR1 SGHRS and CDR2 YFSETQ. Trimming removed 0 bases from V and 5 bases from J, with 15 bases in between. This clonotype was seen at least ten times. Its antigen is not identified. TCR alpha and TCR beta cDNA libraries with sample barcodes and UMIs came from 5'RACE using constant-segment primers. TCRdb ran MiXCR on the 5' RACE reads and lists one entry per CDR3 protein. Among about 130,000 distinct CDR3 sequences listed, roughly 6% were seen once. This chain connects TRBV5-1 to TRBJ2-1, with D perhaps TRBD2 (5 bases). This receptor was taken from an adult woman who had mild COVID-19 (a few samples of this study predate the infection). Cell type and time point are not known. The sample comprised PBMCs or a T cell subset sorted from them (not recorded which). The CDR3 spells CASSLDRADGNNEQFF. CDR3 in DNA: TGCGCCAGCAGCTTGGATCGGGCGGACGGGAACAATGAGCAGTTCTTC.